The 12 T cell receptor beta chains below come from one sample, sequenced in a study of cytomegalovirus exposure and HLA in healthy donors (TCRdb year 2017). Receptor amplification or capture employed the immunoSEQ multiplex PCR assay. A mixture of 60 forward primers for TCR Vbeta segments and 13 reverse primers for TCR Jbeta segments was used in the multiplex PCR. Sourced from immuneACCESS, this table was stored by TCRdb with only in-frame sequences that have V and J called. A share of the clones is absent; for the studies checked, an unresolved V gene accounts for under half, and the remainder has no known explanation. In this sample the table shows roughly 200,000 clones, around 80% of which occur a single time. The ten top clones hold over 1.5% of the sample. The sequencing input was PBMCs. The receptors stem from a man aged 35 to 55 in good health and CMV-seropositive.

The J gene is TRBJ2-7, the V gene TRBV5-1, with a weak D call TRBD1 (6 bases). Germline V gives CDR1 SGHRS, CDR2 YFSETQ. V was trimmed by 4 bases and J by 3 bases, leaving 14 bases between them. The CDR3 extends over 14 amino acids. CDR3 in DNA: TGCGCCAGCAGCCTACTACAGGGCCACTACGAGCAGTACTTC. This codes for CASSLLQGHYEQYF.

In its sample, this clone was seen once. The chain combines TRBV11-2 with TRBJ2-7; 13 positions match TRBD2. The germline V gene has CDR1 SGHAT and CDR2 FQNNGV. Trimming cost V 0 bases and J 0 bases; bases outside gene matches: 11. The CDR3 is made up of 20 amino acids. As DNA, the CDR3 is TGTGCCAGCAGCTTAGATTTTCCCCGACTAGCGGGAGGCCACTCCTACGAGCAGTACTTC. Its translation is CASSLDFPRLAGGHSYEQYF.

The V call is TRBV19, the J call TRBJ2-7, with 7 bases that match TRBD2. Germline assignment: CDR1 LNHDA and CDR2 SQIVND (reference sequence). V was clipped by 3 bases and J by 1 base; unmatched bases: 6. CDR3 length: 15 residues. The CDR3 region has the DNA TGTGCCAGTAGTATTTTTGCGGGAGAATCCTACGAGCAGTACTTC. Protein sequence: CASSIFAGESYEQYF.

The chain couples TRBV7-2 to TRBJ1-3; weak D call: TRBD1 (5 bases). V lost 4 bases and J 4 bases, leaving 17 bases between the germline ends. Germline CDR1 is SGHTA and CDR2 is FQGNSA. The CDR3 totals 16 residues. The CDR3 here is CASSSGGGGVGNTIYF. In nucleotides, the CDR3 is TGTGCCAGCAGCTCCGGCGGGGGGGGTGTGGGAAACACCATATATTTT. Supplemented by reference TRBV7-2 and TRBJ1-3, the full variable domain reads GAGVSQSPSNKVTEKGKDVELRCDPISGHTALYWYRQSLGQGLEFLIYFQGNSAPDKSGLPSDRFSAERTGGSVSTLTIQRTQQEDSAVYLCASSSGGGGVGNTIYFGEGSWLTVV.

With respect to this clone: Its ends do not fully match the called genes, so a read error is possible. This rearrangement joins TRBV5-4 to TRBJ2-4; 8 bases match TRBD2. Germline CDR1 and CDR2: SGHNT and YYREEE (reference sequence). The CDR3 length is 17 residues. The CDR3 sequence: CASSSSGRAMGKNSQYF. In DNA form, the CDR3 reads TGTGCCAGCAGCTCCTCCGGGAGGGCGATGGGCAAAAACAGTCAGTACTTC. The full variable domain, completed using reference TRBV5-4 and TRBJ2-4, is ETGVTQSPTHLIKTRGQQVTLRCSSQSGHNTVSWYQQALGQGPQFIFQYYREEENGRGNFPPRFSGLQFPNYSSELNVNALELDDSALYLCASSSSGRAMGKNSQYFGAGTRLSVL.

CDR3 DNA: TGTGCCAGCAGCGAGGGGGGGTCTAATGAAAAACTGTTTTTT. It encodes CASSEGGSNEKLFF. The chain uses TRBV9 and TRBJ1-4, with D possibly TRBD1 on 6 matching bases. The germline V gene has CDR1 SGDLS and CDR2 YYNGEE. The CDR3 runs to 14 residues. Trimming shortened V by 3 bases and J by 3 bases, and 9 bases separated the two germline ends. Combining the CDR3 with reference TRBV9 and TRBJ1-4 gives the whole variable domain DSGVTQTPKHLITATGQRVTLRCSPRSGDLSVYWYQQSLDQGLQFLIQYYNGEERAKGNILERFSAQQFPDLHSELNLSSLELGDSALYFCASSEGGSNEKLFFGSGTQLSVL.

This clone was seen a handful of times. The junction shows a germline mismatch at one end, possibly a read error. The V and J genes are TRBV7-7 and TRBJ2-5; TRBD2 matches 7 bases. There are 14 residues in the CDR3. Germline V lookup: CDR1 SSHAT, CDR2 FNYEAQ (reference sequence). The CDR3 loop is CASSYSAGESAQYF. For the CDR3, the DNA is TGTGCTAGCAGCTATTCGGCGGGAGAGTCGGCCCAGTACTTC.

The rearrangement links TRBV25-1 to TRBJ1-5; 8 bases fit TRBD1. The germline V gene encodes CDR1 MGHDK and CDR2 SYGVNS. V shed 3 bases and J 3 bases; nucleotides not matched to a gene: 4. This CDR3 comprises 15 residues. The CDR3 DNA follows: TGTGCCAGCAGTGATGCAGGGGGCGACAATCAGCCCCAGCATTTT. Amino acids: CASSDAGGDNQPQHF.

The chain combines TRBV5-4 with TRBJ1-1, with D possibly being TRBD1 (6 bases). The V gene lost 0 bases and the J gene lost 4 bases, with 10 bases spanning the gap. The CDR3 loop spans 14 amino acids. CDR1 and CDR2 from the germline V gene are SGHNT and YYREEE (reference sequence). The CDR3 sequence is CASSLEQGITEAFF. CDR3 in DNA: TGTGCCAGCAGCTTGGAACAGGGAATCACTGAAGCTTTCTTT.

The V call is TRBV9, the J call TRBJ2-1, with TRBD2 as a possible D gene (6 bases). V dropped 3 bases and J dropped 0 bases, with 10 bases sitting between them. The CDR3 contains 15 residues. Germline V gene data show CDR1 as SGDLS and CDR2 as YYNGEE. The CDR3 loop reads CASSGSGSSYNEQFF. The CDR3 DNA follows: TGTGCCAGCAGCGGTAGCGGTAGCTCCTACAATGAGCAGTTCTTC.

The V and J genes are TRBV5-1 and TRBJ1-2, with 10 bases aligning to TRBD1. CDR3 length: 15 amino acids. CDR1 is SGHRS and CDR2 is YFSETQ in the germline V gene. V trimming: 4 bases; J trimming: 4 bases; junction bases outside the gene matches: 7. CDR3 in DNA: TGCGCCAGCAGCCCAAGACAGGGGGCAGGCTATGGCTACACCTTC. Translated: CASSPRQGAGYGYTF. The variable domain in full, completed from reference TRBV5-1 and TRBJ1-2, reads KAGVTQTPRYLIKTRGQQVTLSCSPISGHRSVSWYQQTPGQGLQFLFEYFSETQRNKGNFPGRFSGRQFSNSRSEMNVSTLELGDSALYLCASSPRQGAGYGYTFGSGTRLTVV.

The V gene is TRBV19, the J gene TRBJ1-2; 11 positions match TRBD1. Unmatched junction bases numbered 7, after V lost 3 bases and J lost 7 bases. The CDR3 runs to 15 residues. The germline CDR1 and CDR2 sequences are LNHDA and SQIVND (reference sequence). CDR3 in amino acids: CASSIRTGGIGGYTF. Here the CDR3 DNA reads TGTGCCAGTAGTATCCGGACAGGGGGCATCGGTGGCTACACCTTC.